The 23 T cell receptor beta chains below come from one sample, sequenced in a study of patients and donors after allogeneic stem cell transplantation (TCRdb year 2020). Libraries were built with RT-PCR. The run used a NextSeq 550. TCRdb itself trimmed the public reads at Q25 with fastp, ran MiXCR and retained productive beta chains. Each CDR3 protein appears once, grouped with its most common genes and DNA. The sample profile shows about 160,000 distinct CDR3 sequences; 20% to 25% of them were found once. Of the sample, 26% is held by the ten largest clones. Sequencing was carried out using blood, either unsorted or a sorted T cell fraction (not recorded which). These receptors were taken from a human donor who was either an allogeneic HSCT recipient or a stem cell or donor lymphocyte infusion donor (not recorded which). It is not recorded whose cells these are; they may come from a transplant donor.

Concerning this clonotype itself: The germline gene is not matched at one end of the junction; a read error may be the cause. The chain has TRBV2 and TRBJ1-1, with a possible D match to TRBD1 (5 bases). From germline, CDR1 is SNHLY and CDR2 FYNNEI. The CDR3 is 13 residues long. CDR3 region: CASSPDGQGEASF. The DNA for the CDR3 is TGTGCCAGCAGCCCGGACGGGCAGGGTGAAGCTTCCTTT.

In this sample, this clonotype turned up a few times. The CDR3 loop reads CASSSPGHNQPQHF. CDR3 DNA: TGTGCCAGCAGTTCGCCGGGACACAATCAGCCCCAGCATTTT. V gene TRBV6-5 combines with J gene TRBJ1-5, with a weak D call TRBD1 (6 bases). CDR3 length equals 14 residues. V lost 4 bases and J lost 3, with 10 bases in between. The germline CDR1 and CDR2 sequences are MNHEY and SVGAGI.

The rearrangement links TRBV5-5 to TRBJ1-1; D is uncertain. V lost 5 bases and J lost 3, with 20 bases in between. Germline V lookup: CDR1 SGHKS, CDR2 YYEKEE (reference sequence). The CDR3 loop spans 16 amino acids. The CDR3 nucleotides read TGTGCCAGCAGGAGGAGGGAAAAGATCGTGGACACTGAAGCTTTCTTT. Its translation: CASRRREKIVDTEAFF.

This clonotype was observed a few times. The V gene is TRBV29-1, the J gene TRBJ1-3; D is ambiguous. This CDR3 comprises 12 residues. CDR1 is SQVTM and CDR2 is ANQGSEA in the germline V gene. V was pared by 1 base and J by 4 bases, with 5 bases between. The CDR3 DNA is TGCAGCGTTGAAGGGGAGGGAAACACCATATATTTT. This translates into CSVEGEGNTIYF.

This rearrangement joins TRBV29-1 to TRBJ2-7; no clear D. With 7 bases removed from V and 3 bases from J, the gap between germline ends came to 13 bases. Germline V gene sequence: CDR1 SQVTM, CDR2 ANQGSEA. The CDR3 sequence is 12 residues long. The CDR3 nucleotides are TGCAGCGCTTTGATAGGAGACTACGAGCAGTACTTC. Its protein is CSALIGDYEQYF.

Here the CDR3 DNA reads TGTGCCATCAGTGAGTCCAGGGTCGAGCAGTACTTC. It codes for CAISESRVEQYF. This chain joins TRBV10-3 and TRBJ2-7, with D possibly matching TRBD1 (5 bases). V shed 0 bases and J shed 6 bases, with 6 bases lying between them. The CDR3 sequence is 12 residues long. The germline CDR1 and CDR2 sequences are ENHRY and SYGVKD.

This clonotype was seen more than once but under ten times. The chain has TRBV5-6 and TRBJ2-7; 7 positions agree with TRBD1. The CDR3 loop spans 15 amino acids. Trimming at V came to 3 bases and at J to 2 bases, leaving 8 bases not matched to a gene. Looked up from germline, CDR1 is SGHDT and CDR2 is YYEEEE. CDR3 bases: TGTGCCAGCAGCTGGGGTGGGACAGACCCCTACGAGCAGTACTTC. Protein product: CASSWGGTDPYEQYF.

The chain combines TRBV5-6 with TRBJ2-1, with TRBD2 as a possible D gene (5 bases). The V end lost 1 base, the J end lost 0 bases, and 8 bases lay between the germline ends. This CDR3 contains 15 residues. The germline CDR1 and CDR2 sequences are SGHDT and YYEEEE. For the CDR3, the DNA is TGTGCCAGCAGCTTGATGGGGAGCTCCTACAATGAGCAGTTCTTC. Translated: CASSLMGSSYNEQFF.

This clonotype was detected a few times. The V call is TRBV12-3 or TRBV12-4, the J call TRBJ1-5; 7 bases fit TRBD1. The CDR3 extends over 16 amino acids. V shed 7 bases and J 4 bases; nucleotides not matched to a gene: 13. In DNA, the CDR3 is TGTGCCAGCACACGAAAGGGCAGGGGGGAGAATCAGCCCCAGCATTTT. This translates into CASTRKGRGENQPQHF.

This chain links TRBV12-3 or TRBV12-4 with TRBJ2-1, with 10 bases lining up with TRBD2. J was trimmed by 4 bases and V by 7 bases; bases with no gene match: 10. This CDR3 region has 16 residues. CDR3 residues: CASTSSGRRKYNEQFF. The CDR3 bases are TGTGCCAGCACCTCTAGCGGGAGAAGGAAATACAATGAGCAGTTCTTC.

The gene calls are TRBV5-1 and TRBJ2-5, with unresolved D. CDR1 is SGHRS, CDR2 YFSETQ, per germline. CDR3 size: 12 residues. V shed 1 base and J shed 2 bases, with 3 bases lying between them. The CDR3 sequence is CASSLTQETQYF. CDR3 sequence (DNA): TGCGCCAGCAGCTTGACGCAAGAGACCCAGTACTTC.

This clonotype was counted a few times. The chain carries TRBV5-1 and TRBJ2-3, with D tentatively TRBD2 (5 bases). Per the germline V gene, CDR1 is SGHRS and CDR2 is YFSETQ. The CDR3 is made up of 13 amino acids. V lost 5 bases, J lost 6 bases, and 13 bases lay in between. The CDR3 region has the DNA TGCGCCAGCAGTTTTGACTATGCTGATACGCAGTATTTT. Residues: CASSFDYADTQYF.

The chain carries TRBV30 and TRBJ1-2; TRBD1 agrees at 7 bases. V trimming: 5 bases; J trimming: 3 bases; junction bases outside the gene matches: 9. The CDR3 sequence is 14 residues long. Germline loops: CDR1 GTSNPN, CDR2 SVGIG (reference sequence). The CDR3 spells CAWGYGTAYYGYTF. CDR3 in DNA: TGTGCCTGGGGATACGGGACAGCCTACTATGGCTACACCTTC.

Only a few counts were recorded for this clonotype. The chain joins TRBV20-1 to TRBJ2-1; D is uncertain. Trimming left V 1 base short and J 5 bases short, with 18 bases between. The CDR3 contains 16 residues. Germline V gene data show CDR1 as DFQATT and CDR2 as SNEGSKA (reference sequence). CDR3 DNA sequence: TGCAGTGCTAGAGTGCCGTGGCCGAATATTCACAATGAGCAGTTCTTC. Translated, it gives CSARVPWPNIHNEQFF.

To note about this clonotype: At one end the junction does not follow the germline gene, possibly because of a read error. The chain carries TRBV10-3 and TRBJ1-4; no clear D gene. This CDR3 has 13 residues. Germline lookup yields CDR1 ENHRY and CDR2 SYGVKD. CDR3 bases: TGTGCAATCACGGGCGGGACTAATGAAAAACTGTTTTTT. Protein product: CAITGGTNEKLFF.

The chain has TRBV19 and TRBJ1-2; TRBD1 might be the D (5 bases). From germline, CDR1 is LNHDA and CDR2 SQIVND (reference sequence). The length of the CDR3 is 15 residues. V was clipped by 3 bases and J by 3 bases, with 14 bases between them. Here the CDR3 DNA reads TGTGCCAGTAGTATGGGTAGGGGTTCGGACTATGGCTACACCTTC. Translated, it gives CASSMGRGSDYGYTF.

This clonotype was counted a few times. The V call is TRBV20-1, the J call TRBJ2-7, with 10 bases fitting TRBD2. The CDR3 spans 13 residues. Germline trimming cut 6 bases from V and 0 bases from J; bases unmatched to any gene: 2. The germline V gene encodes CDR1 DFQATT and CDR2 SNEGSKA (reference sequence). In nucleotides, the CDR3 is TGCAGTGCCAGGACTAGCGGCTCCTACGAGCAGTACTTC. The encoded protein is CSARTSGSYEQYF.

This clonotype showed up just a few times. V gene TRBV9 combines with J gene TRBJ2-3; unclear D gene. Deletions cut 0 bases from V and 0 bases from J, with 8 bases between. Germline V lookup: CDR1 SGDLS, CDR2 YYNGEE. CDR3 length: 15 residues. DNA for the CDR3: TGTGCCAGCAGCGTAGCTTACTCTAGCACAGATACGCAGTATTTT. As protein: CASSVAYSSTDTQYF.

This clonotype has just a few counts. The rearrangement uses TRBV29-1 and TRBJ2-5, with D perhaps matching TRBD1 or TRBD2 (5 bases each). The CDR3 extends over 12 amino acids. Germline assignment: CDR1 SQVTM and CDR2 ANQGSEA. Trimming took 5 bases from V and 2 from J, leaving 9 bases between them. Here the CDR3 reads CSVWDGQETQYF. The CDR3, as DNA: TGCAGCGTTTGGGACGGTCAAGAGACCCAGTACTTC.

The sample holds a few counts of this clonotype. The V call is TRBV11-2, the J call TRBJ2-7; TRBD2 agrees at 15 bases. The CDR3 extends over 16 amino acids. Germline V CDR1 and CDR2: SGHAT, FQNNGV. The V gene end was trimmed by 5 bases and the J gene end by 4 bases; junction bases not matched to a gene: 6. The CDR3 reads CASSLGLAGGLYEQYF. In nucleotides, the CDR3 is TGTGCCAGCAGCCTAGGACTAGCGGGGGGGCTATACGAGCAGTACTTC. The full variable domain, with the rest looked up from reference TRBV11-2 and TRBJ2-7, is EAGVAQSPRYKIIEKRQSVAFWCNPISGHATLYWYQQILGQGPKLLIQFQNNGVVDDSQLPKDRFSAERLKGVDSTLKIQPAKLEDSAVYLCASSLGLAGGLYEQYFGPGTRLTVT.

This clonotype showed up just a few times. The V gene is TRBV5-6, the J gene TRBJ1-2; possibly TRBD1 for D (6 bases). The CDR3 covers 14 residues. The germline V and J ends were trimmed by 0 bases and 6 bases, with 12 bases remaining between them. CDR1 and CDR2 (germline): SGHDT, YYEEEE. The CDR3 is CASSLVGQTNGYTF. The CDR3 coding sequence is TGTGCCAGCAGCTTGGTAGGACAGACAAATGGCTACACCTTC.

V usage is TRBV13 and J usage is TRBJ1-1; perhaps TRBD1 as D (6 bases). The ends were cut back, 4 bases at V and 1 base at J, with 13 bases in the middle. Germline assignment: CDR1 PRHDT and CDR2 FYEKMQ (reference sequence). There are 15 residues in the CDR3. The CDR3 protein is CASSSQGRWNTEAFF. CDR3 sequence (DNA): TGTGCCAGCAGCTCTCAGGGGAGATGGAACACTGAAGCTTTCTTT.

In this sample, this clonotype turned up many times. V gene TRBV20-1 combines with J gene TRBJ2-3; TRBD2 matches at 16 bases. CDR1 DFQATT and CDR2 SNEGSKA come from the germline V gene (reference sequence). V gave up 6 bases and J gave up 4 bases; unmatched junction bases: 10. This CDR3 region has 17 residues. For the CDR3, the DNA is TGCAGTGCCTCGCCGGGACTAGCGGGGGGGCGCCCAGATACGCAGTATTTT. This codes for CSASPGLAGGRPDTQYF.